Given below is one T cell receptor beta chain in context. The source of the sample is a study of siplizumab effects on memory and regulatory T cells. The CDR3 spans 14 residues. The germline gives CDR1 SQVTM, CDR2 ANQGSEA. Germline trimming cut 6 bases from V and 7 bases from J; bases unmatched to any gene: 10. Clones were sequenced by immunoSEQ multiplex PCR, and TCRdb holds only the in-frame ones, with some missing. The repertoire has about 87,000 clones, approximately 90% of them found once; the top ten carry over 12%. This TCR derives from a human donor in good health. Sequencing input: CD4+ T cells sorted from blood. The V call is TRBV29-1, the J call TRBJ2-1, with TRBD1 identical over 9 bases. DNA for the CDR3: TGCAGCGTACACCGGGACAGGGTTGCAAATGAGCAGTTCTTC. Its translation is CSVHRDRVANEQFF.